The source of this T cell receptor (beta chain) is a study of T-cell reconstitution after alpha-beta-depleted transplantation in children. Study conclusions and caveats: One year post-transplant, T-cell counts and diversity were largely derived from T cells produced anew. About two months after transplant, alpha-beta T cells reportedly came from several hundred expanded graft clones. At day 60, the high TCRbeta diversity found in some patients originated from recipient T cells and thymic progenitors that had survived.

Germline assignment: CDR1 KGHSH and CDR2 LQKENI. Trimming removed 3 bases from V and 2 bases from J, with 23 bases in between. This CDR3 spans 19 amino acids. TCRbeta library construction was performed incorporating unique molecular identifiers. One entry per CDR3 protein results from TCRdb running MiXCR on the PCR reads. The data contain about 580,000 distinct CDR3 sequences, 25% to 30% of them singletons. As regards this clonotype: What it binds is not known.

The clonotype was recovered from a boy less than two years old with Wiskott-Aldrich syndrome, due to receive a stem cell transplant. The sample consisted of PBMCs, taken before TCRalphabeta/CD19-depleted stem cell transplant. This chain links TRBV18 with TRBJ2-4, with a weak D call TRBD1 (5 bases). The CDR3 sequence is CASSPTAYTFSVPKNIQYF. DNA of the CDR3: TGTGCCAGCTCACCGACAGCGTATACGTTCTCTGTACCCAAAAACATTCAGTACTTC.